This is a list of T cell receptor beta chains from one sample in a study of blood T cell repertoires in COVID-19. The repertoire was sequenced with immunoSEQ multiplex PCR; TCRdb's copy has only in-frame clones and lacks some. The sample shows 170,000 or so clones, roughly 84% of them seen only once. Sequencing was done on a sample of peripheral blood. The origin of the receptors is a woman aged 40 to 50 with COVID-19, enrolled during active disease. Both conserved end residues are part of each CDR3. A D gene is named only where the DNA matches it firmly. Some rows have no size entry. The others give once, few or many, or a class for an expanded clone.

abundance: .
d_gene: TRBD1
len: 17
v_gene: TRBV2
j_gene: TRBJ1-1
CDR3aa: CASSEVPGQRLNTEAFF
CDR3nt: TGTGCCAGCAGTGAAGTCCCGGGACAGAGATTGAACACTGAAGCTTTCTTT

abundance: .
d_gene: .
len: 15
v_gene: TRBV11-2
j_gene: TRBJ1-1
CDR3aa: CASSFQSGWGGGAFF
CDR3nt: TGTGCCAGCAGCTTCCAATCAGGGTGGGGTGGTGGAGCTTTCTTT

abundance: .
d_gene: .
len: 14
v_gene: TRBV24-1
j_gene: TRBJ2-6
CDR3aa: CATSDTSGANVLTF
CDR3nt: TGTGCCACCAGTGATACATCTGGGGCCAACGTCCTGACTTTC

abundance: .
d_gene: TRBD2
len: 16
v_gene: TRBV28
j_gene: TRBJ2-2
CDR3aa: CASSLPGGANTGELFF
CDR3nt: TGTGCCAGCAGTTTGCCCGGGGGGGCGAACACCGGGGAGCTGTTTTTT

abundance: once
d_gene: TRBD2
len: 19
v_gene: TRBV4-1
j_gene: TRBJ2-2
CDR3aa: CASSPRSWGSGRSTGELFF
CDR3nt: TGCGCCAGCAGCCCGAGGTCATGGGGTAGCGGGAGGAGCACCGGGGAGCTGTTTTTT

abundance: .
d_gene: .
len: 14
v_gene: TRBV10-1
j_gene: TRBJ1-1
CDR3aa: CATQPQGSSAGAFF
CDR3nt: TGCGCCACTCAGCCGCAGGGTTCCTCCGCCGGCGCTTTCTTT

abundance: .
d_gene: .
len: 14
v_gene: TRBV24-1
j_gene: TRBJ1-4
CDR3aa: CATSGRLNSEKLFF
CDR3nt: TGTGCCACTTCTGGCCGCCTAAACAGTGAAAAACTGTTTTTT

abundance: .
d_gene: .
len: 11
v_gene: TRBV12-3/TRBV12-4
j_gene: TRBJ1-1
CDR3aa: CASTYELKAFF
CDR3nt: TGTGCCAGCACCTACGAACTGAAAGCTTTCTTT

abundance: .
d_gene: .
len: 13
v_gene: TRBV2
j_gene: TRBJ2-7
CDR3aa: CASSPLRSFEQYF
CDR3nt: TGTGCCAGCAGTCCCCTACGAAGCTTCGAGCAGTACTTC

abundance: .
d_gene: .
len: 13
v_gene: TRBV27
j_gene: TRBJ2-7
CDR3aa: CASSLHRQNEQYF
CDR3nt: TGTGCCAGCAGTTTACACAGGCAGAACGAGCAGTACTTC

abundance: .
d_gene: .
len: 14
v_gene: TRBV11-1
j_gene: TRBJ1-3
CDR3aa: CASSYELSGNTIYF
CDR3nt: TGTGCCAGCAGTTATGAACTAAGTGGAAACACCATATATTTT

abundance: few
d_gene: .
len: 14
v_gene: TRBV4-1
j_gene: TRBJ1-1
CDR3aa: CASSHQDRNTEAFF
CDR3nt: TGCGCCAGCAGCCACCAGGACAGGAACACTGAAGCTTTCTTT

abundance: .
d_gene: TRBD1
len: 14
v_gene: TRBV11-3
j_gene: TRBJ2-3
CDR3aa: CASSPGTGVDTQYF
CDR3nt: TGTGCCAGCAGCCCCGGGACAGGAGTCGATACGCAGTATTTT

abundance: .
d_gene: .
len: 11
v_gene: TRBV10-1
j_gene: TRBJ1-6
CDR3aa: CASSSGSPLHF
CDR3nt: TGCGCCAGCAGTAGCGGTTCACCCCTCCACTTT

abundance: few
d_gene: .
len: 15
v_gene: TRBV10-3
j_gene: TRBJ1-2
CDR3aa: CAIRPLDSLLYGYTF
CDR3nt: TGTGCCATCAGACCCCTGGACAGTCTTCTCTATGGCTACACCTTC

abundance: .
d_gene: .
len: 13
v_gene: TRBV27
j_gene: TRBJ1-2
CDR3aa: CASSLDSGYGYTF
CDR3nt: TGTGCCAGCAGTCTGGACAGTGGATATGGCTACACCTTC